This passage covers 30 T cell receptor beta chains from one sample sequenced in a study of STAT5B mutations in CD4+ large granular lymphocyte leukemia. Only in-frame clones appear in the TCRdb table, and some are missing; sequencing was by immunoSEQ multiplex PCR. This sample carries under 40,000 clones, about 71% of them seen once, and the ten largest clones take 0.4% to 0.45%. Sequencing used CD4+ T cells from blood buffy coats. The source is a human donor in good health.

The chain joins TRBV6-1 to TRBJ1-5, with D possibly matching TRBD1 (5 bases). Germline values: CDR1 MNHNS, CDR2 SASEGT. The V and J ends lost 0 bases and 4 bases respectively, with 10 bases between them. This CDR3 comprises 15 residues. Here the CDR3 reads CASSEALGENQPQHF. The CDR3 region has the DNA TGTGCCAGCAGTGAAGCGCTAGGGGAGAATCAGCCCCAGCATTTT.

J is TRBJ2-3 and V is TRBV11-3; unclear D gene. V dropped 5 bases and J dropped 3 bases, with 15 bases sitting between them. CDR3 size: 15 residues. Germline lookup yields CDR1 SGHNT and CDR2 YENEEA. In DNA, the CDR3 is TGTGCCAGCAGCAATGCTGTCGGCCTTACAGATACGCAGTATTTT. The encoded protein is CASSNAVGLTDTQYF.

In the case of this clone: One end of the junction does not line up with germline, which may come from a read error. The V and J genes are TRBV9 and TRBJ2-1; 7 bases fit TRBD2. Looked up from germline, CDR1 is SGDLS and CDR2 is YYNGEE. The CDR3 extends over 15 amino acids. The CDR3 spells CASSVATSSSNEQFF. As DNA, the CDR3 is TGTGCCAGCAGCGTGGCGACTAGCTCCTCCAATGAGCAGTTCTTC.

This clone was detected only a few times. The chain couples TRBV30 to TRBJ2-4; D is unresolved. Germline-derived CDR1 and CDR2 are GTSNPN and SVGIG (reference sequence). Trimming pared 2 bases from V and 7 bases from J, leaving 9 bases between. The CDR3 is 12 residues long. The CDR3 spells CAWSSGPNIQYF. Written as DNA, the CDR3 is TGTGCCTGGAGTTCCGGGCCCAACATTCAGTACTTC.

CDR3 region: CASSLGLSGQGLQETQYF. CDR3 coding DNA: TGCGCCAGCAGCTTGGGATTGTCGGGACAGGGCCTACAAGAGACCCAGTACTTC. The chain employs TRBV5-1 and TRBJ2-5, with 9 bases lining up with TRBD1. V shed 0 bases and J 2 bases; nucleotides not matched to a gene: 11. There are 18 residues in the CDR3. Germline V gene lookup returns CDR1 SGHRS and CDR2 YFSETQ.

This chain uses TRBV15 with TRBJ2-3; no firm D call. Trimming left V 0 bases short and J 7 bases short, with 2 bases between. Germline V gives CDR1 LNHNV, CDR2 YYDKDF (reference sequence). The CDR3 runs to 11 residues. The CDR3 nucleotides read TGTGCCACCAGCAGAGAGTATACGCAGTATTTT. Its protein product is CATSREYTQYF. Full variable domain (rest looked up from reference TRBV15 and TRBJ2-3): DAMVIQNPRYQVTQFGKPVTLSCSQTLNHNVMYWYQQKSSQAPKLLFHYYDKDFNNEADTPDNFQSRRPNTSFCFLDIRSPGLGDTAMYLCATSREYTQYFGPGTRLTVL.

The genes are TRBV27 and TRBJ2-2, with TRBD1 as a possible D gene (6 bases). The CDR3 spans 12 residues. CDR1 and CDR2 from the germline V gene are MNHEY and SMNVEV (reference sequence). Trimming removed 5 bases from V and 7 bases from J, with 8 bases in between. The CDR3 bases are TGTGCCAGCAGTCCAGGGGTCGGGGAGCTGTTTTTT. Residues: CASSPGVGELFF.

The chain recombines TRBV7-6 with TRBJ2-1; the match to TRBD2 covers 9 bases. The CDR3 extends over 16 amino acids. Germline V lookup: CDR1 SGHVS, CDR2 FNYEAQ. J was trimmed by 0 bases and V by 4 bases; bases with no gene match: 4. The CDR3 DNA follows: TGTGCCAGCAGCTCAGGTAGCGGGGGCTCCTACAATGAGCAGTTCTTC. Its translation is CASSSGSGGSYNEQFF.

This clone was counted only a few times. The chain joins TRBV9 to TRBJ1-1; possibly TRBD1 for D (6 bases). The V end was cut by 0 bases, the J end by 7 bases, with 16 bases between. Germline V gene sequence: CDR1 SGDLS, CDR2 YYNGEE. The CDR3 contains 15 residues. The CDR3 nucleotides are TGTGCCAGCAGCGTAGTGACAGGCTACATGGGTGAAGCTTTCTTT. Amino acid sequence: CASSVVTGYMGEAFF.

The chain has TRBV2 and TRBJ1-5, with 8 bases that match TRBD1. The CDR3 has 14 residues. Per the germline V gene, CDR1 is SNHLY and CDR2 is FYNNEI. The J segment lost 5 bases and the V segment lost 8 bases, leaving 8 bases of the junction unmatched. The CDR3 reads CASREDRVDQPQHF. The CDR3 coding sequence is TGTGCCAGCCGGGAGGACAGGGTCGATCAGCCCCAGCATTTT. Full variable domain (rest looked up from reference TRBV2 and TRBJ1-5): EPEVTQTPSHQVTQMGQEVILRCVPISNHLYFYWYRQILGQKVEFLVSFYNNEISEKSEIFDDQFSVERPDGSNFTLKIRSTKLEDSAMYFCASREDRVDQPQHFGDGTRLSIL.

This sequence joins TRBV5-1 and TRBJ2-7; a possible D gene is TRBD1 (5 bases). V lost 0 bases and J lost 6, with 16 bases in between. Germline-derived CDR1 and CDR2 are SGHRS and YFSETQ. This CDR3 region has 15 residues. In DNA, the CDR3 is TGCGCCAGCAGCTTGGCCGGCAGTTCTGGGGCCGAGCAGTACTTC. This encodes CASSLAGSSGAEQYF.

CDR3 residues: CASSRAMNTEAFF. The CDR3 bases are TGTGCCAGCTCGAGAGCAATGAACACTGAAGCTTTCTTT. The V call is TRBV6-5, the J call TRBJ1-1; no clear D gene. CDR1 is MNHEY and CDR2 is SVGAGI in the germline V gene. V lost 8 bases and J 0 bases, leaving 10 bases between the germline ends. The CDR3 length is 13 residues.

The chain employs TRBV6-1 and TRBJ2-7, with D unresolved. This CDR3 region has 12 residues. Germline CDR1 reads MNHNS; CDR2 reads SASEGT. V lost 2 bases to trimming and J lost 2 bases, with 4 bases between them. The CDR3, as DNA: TGTGCCAGCAGTGAACCTACCTACGAGCAGTACTTC. Encoded protein: CASSEPTYEQYF.

Note on this clone: Germline and junction disagree at one end, which may indicate a read error. The V call is TRBV5-5, the J call TRBJ1-5; D might be TRBD1 (6 bases). Germline V CDR1 and CDR2: SGHKS, YYEKEE (reference sequence). This CDR3 is built from 14 residues. CDR3 nucleotide sequence: TGTGCCAGCAACTTGGGGGGCAGCAATCAGCCCCAGCATTTT. This gives the protein CASNLGGSNQPQHF.

This chain uses TRBV29-1 with TRBJ2-2, with 12 bases identical to TRBD2. CDR1 is SQVTM and CDR2 is ANQGSEA in the germline V gene. V shed 2 bases, J shed 6 bases, and the junction held 4 bases outside the gene matches. The CDR3 is 15 amino acids. The CDR3 bases are TGCAGCGTTGAACTAGCGGGGGGGCGGGCCGGGGAGCTGTTTTTT. Amino acids: CSVELAGGRAGELFF.

The chain recombines TRBV30 with TRBJ2-7, with D unresolved. The V gene lost 2 bases and the J gene lost 7 bases, with 18 bases spanning the gap. The length of the CDR3 is 14 residues. Germline lookup yields CDR1 GTSNPN and CDR2 SVGIG (reference sequence). CDR3 sequence (DNA): TGTGCCTGGAGTCTTTTTGGGCAGGTGGGTGAGCAGTACTTC. Translated, it gives CAWSLFGQVGEQYF. Complete variable domain (other parts from reference TRBV30 and TRBJ2-7): SQTIHQWPATLVQPVGSPLSLECTVEGTSNPNLYWYRQAAGRGLQLLFYSVGIGQISSEVPQNLSASRPQDRQFILSSKKLLLSDSGFYLCAWSLFGQVGEQYFGPGTRLTVT.

The J gene is TRBJ2-2, the V gene TRBV11-1, with TRBD2 identical over 8 bases. Losses at the gene ends were 5 bases for V and 7 bases for J; bases not matched to a gene: 6. This CDR3 comprises 14 residues. Germline V gene sequence: CDR1 SGHAT, CDR2 FQDESV (reference sequence). The CDR3 DNA reads as TGTGCCAGCAGCGGGACTAGTTCGGGCGGGGAGCTGTTTTTT. Protein sequence: CASSGTSSGGELFF.

This clone was found once. The chain carries TRBV27 and TRBJ2-2; D is possibly TRBD1 (6 bases). Between the trimmed V and J ends, which lost 6 bases and 6 bases, there was a span of 17 bases. The V gene's germline CDR1 is MNHEY and CDR2 SMNVEV (reference sequence). CDR3 length: 15 amino acids. CDR3 DNA: TGTGCCAGCAGCCTAACAGGGATGGTGGCCGGGGAGCTGTTTTTT. Its protein is CASSLTGMVAGELFF.

This clone was observed a few times. The chain couples TRBV2 to TRBJ1-4; D is possibly TRBD1 (6 bases). With 6 bases removed from V and 3 bases from J, the gap between germline ends came to 14 bases. The CDR3 is 15 amino acids. In germline, CDR1 is SNHLY, CDR2 FYNNEI. CDR3 DNA sequence: TGTGCCAGCAGCCCGGTCAGGGGAGCTAATGAAAAACTGTTTTTT. As protein: CASSPVRGANEKLFF.

The chain has TRBV4-1 and TRBJ2-2, with D possibly being TRBD1 (5 bases). The CDR3 sequence is 15 residues long. The V end was cut by 1 base, the J end by 5 bases, with 11 bases between. The germline V gene has CDR1 MGHRA and CDR2 YSYEKL. The CDR3 loop is CASSQARRGTGELFF. CDR3 in DNA: TGCGCCAGCAGCCAAGCCAGAAGGGGAACCGGGGAGCTGTTTTTT.

This chain connects TRBV5-1 to TRBJ1-2, with TRBD1 as a possible D gene (6 bases). With 5 bases removed from V and 10 bases from J, the gap between germline ends came to 21 bases. The CDR3 has 14 residues. The germline gives CDR1 SGHRS, CDR2 YFSETQ. Here the CDR3 reads CASSYREIKGDYTF. The CDR3 DNA is TGCGCCAGCAGTTACAGGGAAATAAAAGGAGACTACACCTTC. The whole variable domain, remainder taken from reference TRBV5-1 and TRBJ1-2, is KAGVTQTPRYLIKTRGQQVTLSCSPISGHRSVSWYQQTPGQGLQFLFEYFSETQRNKGNFPGRFSGRQFSNSRSEMNVSTLELGDSALYLCASSYREIKGDYTFGSGTRLTVV.

CDR3 DNA sequence: TGTGCCAGCAGGCGGGGACAGGGGGCCCTTATAACCGGGGAGCTGTTTTTT. As protein: CASRRGQGALITGELFF. J is TRBJ2-2 and V is TRBV28, with TRBD1 identical over 12 bases. CDR1 MDHEN and CDR2 SYDVKM come from the germline V gene. There are 17 residues in the CDR3. After removal of 6 bases from V and 5 bases from J, the junction contained 10 bases not matched to a gene.

The CDR3: CASSEGSTDTQYF. In nucleotides, the CDR3 is TGTGCCAGCAGTGAAGGGAGCACAGATACGCAGTATTTT. The chain uses TRBV6-1 and TRBJ2-3; D unresolved. CDR1 is MNHNS and CDR2 is SASEGT in the germline V gene. CDR3 length equals 13 residues. V lost 1 base to trimming and J lost 0 bases, with 2 bases between them.

The J gene is TRBJ2-2, the V gene TRBV18; possible D gene TRBD1, 5 bases. V was clipped by 6 bases and J by 4 bases, with 12 bases between them. The CDR3 has 14 amino acids. Per germline, CDR1 KGHSH and CDR2 LQKENI. The CDR3 sequence: CASSRLGATGELFF. The CDR3, as DNA: TGTGCCAGCTCCCGCCTTGGGGCCACCGGGGAGCTGTTTTTT.

V gene TRBV10-1 combines with J gene TRBJ2-1; no clear D. The CDR3 is 14 amino acids. CDR1 is WNHNN, CDR2 SYGVQD, per germline (reference sequence). Trimming pared 6 bases from V and 2 bases from J, leaving 11 bases between. CDR3 DNA sequence: TGCGCCAGCAGCGGCGGAAGTCCCTACAATGAGCAGTTCTTC. Its protein product is CASSGGSPYNEQFF.

This clone was detected once. The chain uses TRBV7-8 and TRBJ1-1, with D possibly being TRBD1 (6 bases). V lost 2 bases and J 1 base, leaving 14 bases between the germline ends. Germline CDR1 and CDR2: SGHVS and FQNEAQ. The CDR3 spans 16 residues. This CDR3 is CASSLIRGRENTEAFF. The CDR3 region has the DNA TGTGCCAGCAGCTTAATTAGGGGGAGGGAGAACACTGAAGCTTTCTTT.

V and J are TRBV19 and TRBJ2-7; 11 nucleotides agree with TRBD2. Germline CDR1 and CDR2: LNHDA and SQIVND (reference sequence). CDR3 length: 15 amino acids. V lost 6 bases and J lost 1; bases outside the gene matches: 5. As DNA, the CDR3 is TGTGCCAGTAGGGAAACTAGCGGGGGTTCCTACGAGCAGTACTTC. Protein product: CASRETSGGSYEQYF.

The V call is TRBV19, the J call TRBJ1-6, with TRBD1 matching 9 bases. Germline loops: CDR1 LNHDA, CDR2 SQIVND (reference sequence). The CDR3 spans 13 residues. J was trimmed by 15 bases and V by 9 bases; bases with no gene match: 12. CDR3 nucleotides: TGTGCCAGCCTGGGACAGGGAGGCCCAAACCTCCACTTT. Amino acid sequence: CASLGQGGPNLHF. Together with reference TRBV19 and TRBJ1-6, the CDR3 gives the full variable domain: DGGITQSPKYLFRKEGQNVTLSCEQNLNHDAMYWYRQDPGQGLRLIYYSQIVNDFQKGDIAEGYSVSREKKESFPLTVTSAQKNPTAFYLCASLGQGGPNLHFGNGTRLTVT.

The J gene is TRBJ2-3, the V gene TRBV6-5, with D tentatively TRBD1 or TRBD2 (6 bases each). Trimming removed 6 bases at V and 2 bases at J, with 9 bases between. Germline CDR1 reads MNHEY; CDR2 reads SVGAGI. The CDR3 loop spans 13 amino acids. This CDR3 is CASRGGTTDTQYF. In DNA form, the CDR3 reads TGTGCCAGCAGGGGGGGCACCACAGATACGCAGTATTTT.

This chain joins TRBV11-2 and TRBJ2-7; D is undetermined. CDR1 is SGHAT and CDR2 is FQNNGV in the germline V gene. Trimming pared 2 bases from V and 0 bases from J, leaving 11 bases between. CDR3 length: 15 amino acids. The CDR3 is CASSLSGQVSYEQYF. Here the CDR3 DNA reads TGTGCCAGCAGCTTATCAGGCCAGGTCTCCTACGAGCAGTACTTC.